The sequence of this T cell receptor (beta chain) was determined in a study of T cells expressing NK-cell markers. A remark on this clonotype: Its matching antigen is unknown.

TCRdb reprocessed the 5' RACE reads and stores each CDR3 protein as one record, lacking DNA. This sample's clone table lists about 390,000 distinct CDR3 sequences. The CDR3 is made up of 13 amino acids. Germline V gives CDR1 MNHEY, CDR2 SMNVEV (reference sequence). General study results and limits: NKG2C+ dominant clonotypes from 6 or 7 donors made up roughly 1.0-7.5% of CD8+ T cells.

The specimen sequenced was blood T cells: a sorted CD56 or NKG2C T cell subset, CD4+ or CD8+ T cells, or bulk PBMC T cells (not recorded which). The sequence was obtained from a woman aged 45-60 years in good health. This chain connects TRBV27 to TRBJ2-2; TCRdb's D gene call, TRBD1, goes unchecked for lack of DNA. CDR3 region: CAVGQPNTGELFF.